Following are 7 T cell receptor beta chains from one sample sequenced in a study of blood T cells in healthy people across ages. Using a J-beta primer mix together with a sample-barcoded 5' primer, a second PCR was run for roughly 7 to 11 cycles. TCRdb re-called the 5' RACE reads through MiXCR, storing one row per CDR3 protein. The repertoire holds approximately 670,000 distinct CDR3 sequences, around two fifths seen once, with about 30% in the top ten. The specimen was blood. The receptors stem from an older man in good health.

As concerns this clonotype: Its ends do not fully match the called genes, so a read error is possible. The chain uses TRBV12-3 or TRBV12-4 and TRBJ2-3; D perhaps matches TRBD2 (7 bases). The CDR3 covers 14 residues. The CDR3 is CAGSFGGGGDTQYF. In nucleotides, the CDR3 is TGTGCCGGCAGTTTTGGGGGGGGCGGAGATACGCAGTATTTT.

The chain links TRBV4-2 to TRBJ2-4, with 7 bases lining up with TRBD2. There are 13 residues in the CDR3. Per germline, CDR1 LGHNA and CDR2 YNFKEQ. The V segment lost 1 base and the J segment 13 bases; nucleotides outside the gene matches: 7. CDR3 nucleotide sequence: TGTGCCAGCAGCCAAGGGCGGGGGAATGAGCAGTACTTC. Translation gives CASSQGRGNEQYF.

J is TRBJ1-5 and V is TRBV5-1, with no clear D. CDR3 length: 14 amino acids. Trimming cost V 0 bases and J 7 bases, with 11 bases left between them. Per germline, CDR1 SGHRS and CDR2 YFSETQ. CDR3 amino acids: CASSLDGGKQPQHF. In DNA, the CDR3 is TGCGCCAGCAGCTTGGATGGAGGGAAGCAGCCCCAGCATTTT.

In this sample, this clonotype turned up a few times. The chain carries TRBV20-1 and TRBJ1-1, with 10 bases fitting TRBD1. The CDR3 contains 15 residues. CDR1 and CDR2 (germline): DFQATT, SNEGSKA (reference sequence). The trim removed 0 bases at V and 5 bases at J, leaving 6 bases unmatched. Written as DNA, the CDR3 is TGCAGTGCTAGAGAAATAGACAGGGGGCATACTGAAGCTTTCTTT. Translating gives CSAREIDRGHTEAFF.

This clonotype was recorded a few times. The CDR3 is CASSQGDWGSTDTQYF. The CDR3, as DNA: TGCGCCAGCAGCCAAGGGGACTGGGGAAGCACAGATACGCAGTATTTT. The chain recombines TRBV4-3 with TRBJ2-3, with a tentative D call TRBD2 (6 bases). The germline CDR1 and CDR2 sequences are LGHNA and YSLEER. The CDR3 has 16 residues. Trimming stripped 1 base from V and 0 bases from J, with 11 bases between.

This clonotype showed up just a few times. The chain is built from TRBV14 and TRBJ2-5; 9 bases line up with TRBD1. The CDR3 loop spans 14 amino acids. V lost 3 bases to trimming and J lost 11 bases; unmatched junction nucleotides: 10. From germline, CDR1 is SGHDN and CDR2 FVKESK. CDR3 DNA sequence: TGTGCCAGCAGCCAGTACAGGGGGCTTGTTGAGCAGTACTTC. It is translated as CASSQYRGLVEQYF.

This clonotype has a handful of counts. CDR3 residues: CSARDIRGRPYNEQFF. CDR3 bases: TGCAGTGCTAGAGATATCAGGGGGCGACCCTACAATGAGCAGTTCTTC. This sequence joins TRBV20-1 and TRBJ2-1; 8 bases align to TRBD1. The CDR3 totals 16 residues. Germline loops: CDR1 DFQATT, CDR2 SNEGSKA (reference sequence). V lost 0 bases and J lost 2; bases outside the gene matches: 6.